These 21 T cell receptor beta chains originate from one sample sequenced in a study of blood T cell repertoires in COVID-19. TCRdb's copy holds only in-frame clones and misses some; the assay was immunoSEQ multiplex PCR. The sample includes 90,000 to 120,000 clones, around 90% of them seen just once. Material for sequencing was peripheral blood. All receptors derive from a woman between 25 and 40 years old with acute or convalescent COVID-19.

The chain employs TRBV15 and TRBJ1-4, with D uncertain. The germline V gene has CDR1 LNHNV and CDR2 YYDKDF (reference sequence). Between the trimmed V and J ends, which lost 3 bases and 0 bases, there was a span of 11 bases. CDR3 length equals 16 residues. For the CDR3, the DNA is TGTGCCACCAGCAGGGTGGTCGGGGCAACTAATGAAAAACTGTTTTTT. Amino acid sequence: CATSRVVGATNEKLFF.

The V and J genes are TRBV7-2 and TRBJ2-5; 8 bases map to TRBD1. CDR1 SGHTA and CDR2 FQGNSA come from the germline V gene. Germline trimming cut 5 bases from V and 5 bases from J; bases unmatched to any gene: 10. The CDR3 is 15 amino acids. CDR3 protein: CASSPGQGGWETQYF. CDR3 in DNA: TGTGCCAGCAGCCCCGGACAGGGAGGATGGGAGACCCAGTACTTC.

The CDR3 DNA sequence: TGTGCCAGCAGGGGGCGTTTTATGAACACTGAAGCTTTCTTT. Encoded protein: CASRGRFMNTEAFF. The genes are TRBV27 and TRBJ1-1; weak D call: TRBD1 (5 bases). The CDR3 consists of 14 residues. V was trimmed by 6 bases and J by 0 bases, leaving 11 bases between them. Germline CDR1 is MNHEY and CDR2 is SMNVEV (reference sequence).

The V and J genes are TRBV7-9 and TRBJ1-1; 7 bases line up with TRBD1. Per germline, CDR1 SEHNR and CDR2 FQNEAQ (reference sequence). The CDR3 runs 15 residues. V was pared by 0 bases and J by 5 bases, with 6 bases of the junction left unmatched. The CDR3 region has the DNA TGTGCCAGCAGCTTAGCACCAGGGGGTCAGACTGAAGCTTTCTTT. The encoded protein is CASSLAPGGQTEAFF. Drawing the rest from reference TRBV7-9 and TRBJ1-1, the complete variable domain is DTGVSQNPRHKITKRGQNVTFRCDPISEHNRLYWYRQTLGQGPEFLTYFQNEAQLEKSRLLSDRFSAERPKGSFSTLEIQRTEQGDSAMYLCASSLAPGGQTEAFFGQGTRLTVV.

The chain links TRBV6-5 to TRBJ2-7, with a weak D call TRBD1 (6 bases). V was cut by 6 bases and J by 2 bases, with 14 bases left in between. From germline, CDR1 is MNHEY and CDR2 SVGAGI. The CDR3 runs 14 residues. As DNA, the CDR3 is TGTGCCAGCAGACGCCGGGACACAGCCTACGAGCAGTACTTC. It encodes CASRRRDTAYEQYF.

The chain recombines TRBV10-2 with TRBJ1-1; unclear D gene. V lost 9 bases and J 4 bases, leaving 12 bases between the germline ends. CDR3 length equals 12 residues. Germline values: CDR1 WSHSY, CDR2 SAAADI. CDR3 DNA sequence: TGCGCCAGTGACGAGGGAGGCACTGAAGCTTTCTTT. The encoded protein is CASDEGGTEAFF.

The chain is built from TRBV6-5 and TRBJ2-1; 8 nucleotides agree with TRBD1. V trimming: 5 bases; J trimming: 8 bases; junction bases outside the gene matches: 8. This CDR3 region has 14 residues. CDR1 MNHEY and CDR2 SVGAGI come from the germline V gene. CDR3 region: CASSNRQGRDEQFF. The CDR3, as DNA: TGTGCCAGCAGTAACCGACAGGGGCGGGATGAGCAGTTCTTC.

The V gene is TRBV27, the J gene TRBJ1-6, with 9 bases lining up with TRBD1. Unmatched junction bases numbered 15, after V lost 5 bases and J lost 7 bases. Germline CDR1 is MNHEY and CDR2 is SMNVEV (reference sequence). This CDR3 contains 18 residues. CDR3 sequence: CASSASQFGQGWNSPLHF. CDR3 bases: TGTGCCAGCAGTGCTTCGCAATTTGGACAGGGGTGGAATTCACCCCTCCACTTT.

The DNA for the CDR3 is TGTGCCAGCAGTTTAGGACAGGGATGGTCTGAAGCTTTCTTT. The encoded protein is CASSLGQGWSEAFF. The chain carries TRBV9 and TRBJ1-1; 8 bases map to TRBD1. J lost 6 bases, V lost 5 bases, and 9 bases had no gene match. The length of the CDR3 is 14 residues. CDR1 is SGDLS, CDR2 YYNGEE, per germline.

V and J are TRBV5-5 and TRBJ2-1; 9 bases are shared with TRBD1. Per germline, CDR1 SGHKS and CDR2 YYEKEE (reference sequence). V trimming: 7 bases; J trimming: 5 bases; junction bases outside the gene matches: 13. This CDR3 is 16 amino acids long. The CDR3 DNA reads as TGTGCCAGCTCACGGGTGGGACAGGGAGCTAACAATGAGCAGTTCTTC. It specifies CASSRVGQGANNEQFF.

This clone was counted only a few times. The rearrangement links TRBV15 to TRBJ1-2, with TRBD1 as a possible D gene (5 bases). CDR3 size: 15 residues. Germline V CDR1 and CDR2: LNHNV, YYDKDF (reference sequence). Deletions cut 0 bases from V and 4 bases from J, with 12 bases between. The CDR3 DNA follows: TGTGCCACCAGCAGAGATCGGGGGTCTGGCTATGGCTACACCTTC. Protein: CATSRDRGSGYGYTF.

This clone occurred once. The genes are TRBV10-3 and TRBJ1-5; 8 nucleotides line up with TRBD1. The V gene's germline CDR1 is ENHRY and CDR2 SYGVKD. The CDR3 is 14 amino acids. With V trimmed by 3 bases and J by 4 bases, 2 bases remained unmatched. Written as DNA, the CDR3 is TGTGCCATCAGTGATCAGGGGGCAAATCAGCCCCAGCATTTT. It translates to CAISDQGANQPQHF.

The chain links TRBV7-9 to TRBJ1-2; D is perhaps TRBD1 (5 bases). This CDR3 has 12 amino acids. The germline V and J ends were trimmed by 7 bases and 8 bases, with 14 bases remaining between them. The germline CDR1 and CDR2 sequences are SEHNR and FQNEAQ (reference sequence). The CDR3 region is CASTDGGRGYTF. In nucleotides, the CDR3 is TGTGCCAGCACGGACGGGGGAAGGGGCTACACCTTC.

The rearrangement links TRBV7-8 to TRBJ1-5; D is unresolved. This CDR3 has 13 residues. Trimming pared 5 bases from V and 7 bases from J, leaving 12 bases between. CDR1 and CDR2 from the germline V gene are SGHVS and FQNEAQ. CDR3 residues: CASSPRGAQPQHF. The CDR3 DNA is TGTGCCAGCAGCCCCCGGGGAGCACAGCCCCAGCATTTT.

J is TRBJ2-3 and V is TRBV7-2; 7 nucleotides align to TRBD2. Germline loops: CDR1 SGHTA, CDR2 FQGNSA. There are 14 residues in the CDR3. The V segment lost 5 bases and the J segment 2 bases; nucleotides outside the gene matches: 4. CDR3 nucleotides: TGTGCCAGCAGCCTGGGGACTACCACAGATACGCAGTATTTT. Translating it yields CASSLGTTTDTQYF.

This clone was counted between two and nine times. V gene TRBV28 combines with J gene TRBJ1-3; no firm D call. This CDR3 is built from 15 residues. Germline CDR1 is MDHEN and CDR2 is SYDVKM. V lost 6 bases and J lost 1, with 13 bases in between. This chain's CDR3 is CASRLTISSGNTIYF. In DNA form, the CDR3 reads TGTGCCAGCAGGCTGACAATTTCATCTGGAAACACCATATATTTT.

This chain connects TRBV18 to TRBJ1-1; maybe TRBD1 (5 bases). Trimming removed 3 bases from V and 4 bases from J, with 18 bases in between. The CDR3 extends over 16 amino acids. Germline values: CDR1 KGHSH, CDR2 LQKENI. This CDR3 is CASSPQKTAIGTEAFF. CDR3 in DNA: TGTGCCAGCTCACCCCAAAAGACAGCTATTGGCACTGAAGCTTTCTTT.

CDR3 amino acids: CASSQDEGSTDTQYF. DNA for the CDR3: TGTGCCAGCAGCCAAGATGAGGGCTCCACAGATACGCAGTATTTT. The chain carries TRBV4-2 and TRBJ2-3; D may be TRBD2 (5 bases). Germline CDR1 is LGHNA and CDR2 is YNFKEQ. The V gene lost 0 bases and the J gene lost 2 bases, with 9 bases spanning the gap. The CDR3 has 15 residues.

The chain combines TRBV6-2 or TRBV6-3 with TRBJ1-1; a possible D gene is TRBD1 (5 bases). Germline V gene lookup returns CDR1 MNHEY and CDR2 SVGEGT. V dropped 6 bases and J dropped 0 bases, with 14 bases sitting between them. The CDR3 extends over 15 amino acids. The CDR3 DNA follows: TGTGCCAGCAGCCGCTCGGGGGAACTGAACACTGAAGCTTTCTTT. Protein sequence: CASSRSGELNTEAFF.

The chain joins TRBV28 to TRBJ1-2; D is undetermined. The CDR3 length is 12 residues. Per germline, CDR1 MDHEN and CDR2 SYDVKM. V was shortened by 5 bases and J by 9 bases, with 13 bases between the two germline ends. CDR3 bases: TGTGCCAGCAGTACGGGTGTCCCTAGCTACACCTTC. As protein: CASSTGVPSYTF.

The J gene is TRBJ2-3, the V gene TRBV7-3; D perhaps matches TRBD1 (6 bases). Germline V gives CDR1 SGHTA, CDR2 FQGTGA. V was cut by 5 bases and J by 4 bases, with 10 bases left in between. The CDR3 is made up of 13 amino acids. CDR3 DNA sequence: TGTGCCAGCAGCCCTCGACAGGCAGATACGCAGTATTTT. Translation gives CASSPRQADTQYF.